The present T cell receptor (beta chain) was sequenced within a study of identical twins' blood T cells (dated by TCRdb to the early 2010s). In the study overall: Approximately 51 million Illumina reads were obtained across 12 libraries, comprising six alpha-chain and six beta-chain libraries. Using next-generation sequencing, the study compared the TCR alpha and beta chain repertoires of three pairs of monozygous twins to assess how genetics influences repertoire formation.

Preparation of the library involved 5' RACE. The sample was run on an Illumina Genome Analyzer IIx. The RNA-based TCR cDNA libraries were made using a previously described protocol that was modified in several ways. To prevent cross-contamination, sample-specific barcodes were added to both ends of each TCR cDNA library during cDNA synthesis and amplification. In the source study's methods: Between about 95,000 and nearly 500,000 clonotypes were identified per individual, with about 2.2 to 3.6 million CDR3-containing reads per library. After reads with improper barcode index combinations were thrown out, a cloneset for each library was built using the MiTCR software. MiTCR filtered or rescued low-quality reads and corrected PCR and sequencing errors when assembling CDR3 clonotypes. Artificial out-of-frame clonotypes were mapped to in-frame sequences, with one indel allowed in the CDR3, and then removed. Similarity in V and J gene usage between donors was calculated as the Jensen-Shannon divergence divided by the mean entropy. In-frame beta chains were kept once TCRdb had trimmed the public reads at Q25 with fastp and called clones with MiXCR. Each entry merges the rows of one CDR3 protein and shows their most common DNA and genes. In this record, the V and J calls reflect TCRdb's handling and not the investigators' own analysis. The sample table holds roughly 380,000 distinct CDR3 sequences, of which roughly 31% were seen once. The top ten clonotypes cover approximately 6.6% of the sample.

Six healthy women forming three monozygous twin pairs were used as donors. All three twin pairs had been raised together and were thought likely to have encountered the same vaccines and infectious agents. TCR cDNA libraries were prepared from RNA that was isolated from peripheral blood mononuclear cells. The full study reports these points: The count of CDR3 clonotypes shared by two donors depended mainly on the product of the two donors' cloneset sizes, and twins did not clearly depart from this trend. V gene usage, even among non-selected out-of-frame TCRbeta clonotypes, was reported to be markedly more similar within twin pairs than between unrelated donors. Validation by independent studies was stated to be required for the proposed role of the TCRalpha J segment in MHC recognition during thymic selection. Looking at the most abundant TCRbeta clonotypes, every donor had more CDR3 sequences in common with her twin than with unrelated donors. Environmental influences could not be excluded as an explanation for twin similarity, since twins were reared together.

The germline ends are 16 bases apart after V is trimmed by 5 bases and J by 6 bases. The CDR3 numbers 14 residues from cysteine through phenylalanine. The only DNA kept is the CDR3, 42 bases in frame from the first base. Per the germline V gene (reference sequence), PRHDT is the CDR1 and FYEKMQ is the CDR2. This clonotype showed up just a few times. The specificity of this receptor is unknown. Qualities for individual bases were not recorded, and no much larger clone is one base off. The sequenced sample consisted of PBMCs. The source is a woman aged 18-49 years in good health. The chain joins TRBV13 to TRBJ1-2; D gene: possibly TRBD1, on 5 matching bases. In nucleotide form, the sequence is TGTGCCAGCAGCCCCCCTGCGGGGGGGAATGGCTACACCTTC. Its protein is CASSPPAGGNGYTF.